These 13 T cell receptor beta chains share one sample of origin, sequenced in a study of blood T cell repertoires in COVID-19. Sequencing used immunoSEQ multiplex PCR; TCRdb keeps in-frame clones, though not all of them. The sample carries fewer than 75,000 clones, about 86% recorded once. Sequenced input: peripheral blood. These receptors were collected from a man aged 50 to 60 with active COVID-19.

This clone appeared a single time. This chain links TRBV6-5 with TRBJ2-3, with unresolved D. The CDR3 has 13 amino acids. Looked up from germline, CDR1 is MNHEY and CDR2 is SVGAGI. Trimming shortened V by 2 bases and J by 3 bases, and 6 bases separated the two germline ends. The chain's CDR3 is CASSYPPTDTQYF. CDR3 DNA sequence: TGTGCCAGCAGTTACCCCCCAACAGATACGCAGTATTTT.

This chain uses TRBV30 with TRBJ1-5, with D possibly being TRBD1 (5 bases). Germline V gene data show CDR1 as GTSNPN and CDR2 as SVGIG (reference sequence). V was pared by 4 bases and J by 4 bases, with 11 bases between. The CDR3 covers 13 residues. CDR3 sequence (DNA): TGTGCCTGGACTGGACATCCAAATCAGCCCCAGCATTTT. This gives the protein CAWTGHPNQPQHF.

The chain recombines TRBV3-1 (or the pseudogene TRBV3-2) with TRBJ2-3, with TRBD1 matching over 7 bases. This CDR3 region has 15 residues. CDR1 and CDR2 from the germline V gene are LGHDT and YNNKEL (reference sequence). V gave up 5 bases and J gave up 5 bases; unmatched junction bases: 10. This CDR3 reads CASSTRQGLQDTQYF. DNA of the CDR3: TGTGCCAGCAGCACGCGACAGGGATTGCAAGATACGCAGTATTTT.

The rearrangement joins TRBV7-3 to TRBJ1-6, with a possible D match to TRBD1 (5 bases). The CDR3 runs to 14 residues. The V and J ends lost 2 bases and 9 bases respectively, with 11 bases between them. Germline V gene lookup returns CDR1 SGHTA and CDR2 FQGTGA. CDR3 sequence: CASSLRGGSSPLHF. The CDR3 DNA reads as TGTGCCAGCAGCTTACGGGGGGGAAGTTCACCCCTCCACTTT.

J is TRBJ2-6 and V is TRBV5-1; D unresolved. Germline V lookup: CDR1 SGHRS, CDR2 YFSETQ. The CDR3 has 13 amino acids. Trimming left V 7 bases short and J 1 base short, with 6 bases between. DNA for the CDR3: TGCGCCAGCCGAGGATCTGGGGCCAACGTCCTGACTTTC. It encodes CASRGSGANVLTF.

J is TRBJ2-2 and V is TRBV19; D is possibly TRBD1 (5 bases). In germline, CDR1 is LNHDA, CDR2 SQIVND (reference sequence). Trimming cost V 5 bases and J 3 bases, with 13 bases left between them. This CDR3 contains 15 residues. CDR3 DNA sequence: TGTGCCAGTAGTTCAGGGTCGTATGACACCGGGGAGCTGTTTTTT. It yields the protein CASSSGSYDTGELFF.

This rearrangement joins TRBV5-5 to TRBJ2-7; possibly TRBD2 for D (6 bases). The V end lost 4 bases, the J end lost 0 bases, and 14 bases lay between the germline ends. The CDR3 totals 15 residues. Germline lookup yields CDR1 SGHKS and CDR2 YYEKEE (reference sequence). The CDR3 reads CASSRGTQSSYEQYF. The CDR3 DNA is TGTGCCAGCAGCCGCGGGACTCAGAGCTCCTACGAGCAGTACTTC.

This sequence joins TRBV7-2 and TRBJ2-1; 9 nucleotides match TRBD2. The CDR3 contains 14 residues. V shed 4 bases, J shed 9 bases, and the junction held 7 bases outside the gene matches. The germline V gene encodes CDR1 SGHTA and CDR2 FQGNSA. CDR3 sequence (DNA): TGTGCCAGCAGCTCTGGGACTAGCAGAACTGAGCAGTTCTTC. Translation: CASSSGTSRTEQFF.

The rearrangement joins TRBV2 to TRBJ2-3, with 12 bases fitting TRBD1. V shed 4 bases, J shed 6 bases, and the junction held 5 bases outside the gene matches. The CDR3 runs 15 residues. The germline V gene encodes CDR1 SNHLY and CDR2 FYNNEI. The CDR3, as DNA: TGTGCCAGCAGTGGCGGGACAGGGGGCAAGGATACGCAGTATTTT. It yields the protein CASSGGTGGKDTQYF. The full variable domain, rest sourced from reference TRBV2 and TRBJ2-3, is EPEVTQTPSHQVTQMGQEVILRCVPISNHLYFYWYRQILGQKVEFLVSFYNNEISEKSEIFDDQFSVERPDGSNFTLKIRSTKLEDSAMYFCASSGGTGGKDTQYFGPGTRLTVL.

V and J are TRBV6-5 and TRBJ1-2; 8 bases match TRBD1. The CDR3 length is 13 residues. The J segment lost 4 bases and the V segment lost 3 bases, leaving 1 base of the junction unmatched. CDR1 MNHEY and CDR2 SVGAGI come from the germline V gene. The DNA of the CDR3 is TGTGCCAGCAGTTATACAGGGGGCTATGGCTACACCTTC. Encoded protein: CASSYTGGYGYTF.

The V gene is TRBV10-1, the J gene TRBJ1-1; D is ambiguous. Trimming took 8 bases from V and 3 from J, leaving 13 bases between them. Germline loops: CDR1 WNHNN, CDR2 SYGVQD (reference sequence). The CDR3 covers 13 residues. CDR3 sequence reads: CASAYLGDTEAFF. The DNA of the CDR3 is TGCGCCAGCGCTTACCTCGGGGACACTGAAGCTTTCTTT.

In DNA, the CDR3 is TGTGCCTGGACTAGCGGGATAAAGACCCAGTACTTC. It specifies CAWTSGIKTQYF. The V and J genes are TRBV30 and TRBJ2-5; 9 bases are a match to TRBD2. Germline V gene lookup returns CDR1 GTSNPN and CDR2 SVGIG (reference sequence). The CDR3 spans 12 residues. V was pared by 4 bases and J by 6 bases, with 3 bases of the junction left unmatched.

A note on this clone: This sample also contains other DNA sequences that code for the same CDR3. The chain joins TRBV19 to TRBJ1-2; no reliable D call. The CDR3 runs 12 residues. CDR1 is LNHDA and CDR2 is SQIVND in the germline V gene (reference sequence). Trimming cost V 3 bases and J 0 bases, with 2 bases left between them. This CDR3 reads CASSIANYGYTF. CDR3 in DNA: TGTGCCAGTAGTATCGCTAACTATGGCTACACCTTC. Using reference TRBV19 and TRBJ1-2 for the parts outside the CDR3, the full variable domain is DGGITQSPKYLFRKEGQNVTLSCEQNLNHDAMYWYRQDPGQGLRLIYYSQIVNDFQKGDIAEGYSVSREKKESFPLTVTSAQKNPTAFYLCASSIANYGYTFGSGTRLTVV.